These 3 T cell receptor beta chains came from one sample sequenced in a study of cytomegalovirus exposure and HLA in healthy donors (dated by TCRdb to the late 2010s). Library creation used the immunoSEQ multiplex PCR assay. The multiplex PCR relied on a mix of 60 forward primers for TCR Vbeta segments and 13 reverse primers for TCR Jbeta segments. TCRdb provides this immuneACCESS table in a form limited to in-frame rearrangements. Some clones are lacking; in checked studies, under half of them reflect an unresolved V gene, and why the rest are absent is not known. The sample table holds 150,000 to 200,000 clones, of which roughly four fifths were seen once. Less than 2% of the sample comes from the top ten. The sequenced sample was PBMCs. The receptors were gathered from a young man in good health and CMV-seronegative.

The rearrangement uses TRBV5-4 and TRBJ2-3; 11 bases fit TRBD1. The germline V gene has CDR1 SGHNT and CDR2 YYREEE (reference sequence). The CDR3 is made up of 15 amino acids. V shed 4 bases and J 4 bases; nucleotides not matched to a gene: 5. The CDR3, as DNA: TGTGCCAGCAGCCCGCCGGGACAGGGGGCAGATACGCAGTATTTT. Translation: CASSPPGQGADTQYF.

The chain links TRBV25-1 to TRBJ2-7; TRBD1 aligns across 8 bases. CDR3 size: 14 residues. J gave up 4 bases and V 7 bases, and 9 bases lay outside the gene matches. The germline V gene has CDR1 MGHDK and CDR2 SYGVNS. CDR3 region: CASTDRESKYEQYF. DNA of the CDR3: TGTGCCAGCACGGACAGGGAGTCTAAATACGAGCAGTACTTC.

The chain couples TRBV9 to TRBJ2-1; 8 bases line up with TRBD1. The CDR3 totals 17 residues. The germline V gene encodes CDR1 SGDLS and CDR2 YYNGEE. Germline trimming cut 0 bases from V and 0 bases from J; bases unmatched to any gene: 5. CDR3 amino acids: CASSVEGQGRSYNEQFF. The CDR3 coding sequence is TGTGCCAGCAGCGTAGAAGGACAGGGACGCTCCTACAATGAGCAGTTCTTC.